These T cell receptor beta chains were read from a single sample in a study of Graves' ophthalmopathy and Graves' hyperthyroidism. MiXCR, applied by TCRdb to the multiplex PCR reads, yields one record per CDR3 protein. Counted here are around 1,000,000 distinct CDR3 sequences, about two fifths occurring once; the ten biggest clones make up around 10%. The sequenced material came from peripheral blood or thyroid tissue (not recorded which). The receptors stem from an adult man with Graves' hyperthyroidism. CDR3s include the opening cysteine and the closing phenylalanine or tryptophan. Each record gives: D gene, clone size, V gene, J gene, CDR3 DNA, CDR3 protein. D genes are given only for firm matches. A row's size may be missing; if present it is once, few, many or a size class.

>NA|many|TRBV20-1|TRBJ1-6
TGCAGTGCTAGAATGTTGGCAGCTGGAGGTAATTCACCCCTCCACTTT
CSARMLAAGGNSPLHF
>TRBD1|NA|TRBV7-9|TRBJ2-5
TGTGCCAGCATCGAGGGACAGCGCCAAGAGACCCAGTACTTC
CASIEGQRQETQYF
>NA|NA|TRBV7-9|TRBJ2-5
TGTGCCAGCTCCCCCCCGGGAACAATCGGGGAGACCCAGTACTTC
CASSPPGTIGETQYF
>NA|NA|TRBV10-3|TRBJ1-5
NA
CAHPEDSSFYICSAGGSNQPQHF
>TRBD1|many|TRBV4-3|TRBJ1-1
TGCGCCAGCAGCCAAGATCGGGCGACAGGGGCCGAAGCTTTCTTT
CASSQDRATGAEAFF
>TRBD1|NA|TRBV10-3|TRBJ1-1
TGTGCCTCGACAGGGAAAACTGAAGCTTTCTTT
CASTGKTEAFF
>TRBD1|once|TRBV15|TRBJ1-1
TGTGCCACCAGCAAACCGGGACAGGGAGGAGGTATGAACACTGAAGCTTTCTTT
CATSKPGQGGGMNTEAFF
>NA|many|TRBV29-1|TRBJ1-1
TGCAGCGTTGAAGATGGTTTGAACACTGAAGCTTTCTTT
CSVEDGLNTEAFF
>NA|NA|TRBV10-3|TRBJ2-5
TGTGCCATCAGTGGTAGGACCGGGAGAAGGGAGACCCAGTACTTC
CAISGRTGRRETQYF
>TRBD2|many|TRBV7-8|TRBJ2-7
TGTGCCAGCAGCTTAGTGCGGGGGGCCTACGAGCAGTACTTC
CASSLVRGAYEQYF
>NA|many|TRBV19|TRBJ2-7
TGTGCCAGTAGTCGTCGGGGGGCCAGGTACGAGCAGTACTTC
CASSRRGARYEQYF
>NA|NA|TRBV7-2|TRBJ2-5
TGTGCCAGCAGCACACCCAGACTGCTAAGCCAAGAGACCCAGTACTTC
CASSTPRLLSQETQYF
>TRBD2|NA|TRBV25-1|TRBJ2-7
TGTGCCAGCAGCCAAGACTTATCTAGCGGGATCTCCTACGAGCAGTACTTC
CASSQDLSSGISYEQYF
>TRBD2|NA|TRBV9|TRBJ2-5
TGTGCCAGCAGCATTTCGAGCGGGGGGGAGACCCAGTACTTC
CASSISSGGETQYF
>TRBD2|few|TRBV6-5|TRBJ2-7
TGTGCCAGCAGTGGACCCGGGACTAGCTCCTACGAGCAGTACTTC
CASSGPGTSSYEQYF
>NA|many|TRBV9|TRBJ1-1
TGTGCCAGCAGCGCGGAGGACAGGAACACTGAAGCTTTCTTT
CASSAEDRNTEAFF
>NA|NA|TRBV4-3|TRBJ2-1
TGCGCCAGCAGCCAAGATGGGAACTCCTACAATGAGCAGTTCTTC
CASSQDGNSYNEQFF
>NA|few|TRBV28|TRBJ1-2
TGTGCCAGCAGTAGCAGATGGGGAGGCTACACCTTC
CASSSRWGGYTF
>TRBD2|many|TRBV7-7|TRBJ2-2
TGTGCCAGCAGCCCTAGCGGGGCCGACACCGGGGAGCTGTTTTTT
CASSPSGADTGELFF
>NA|NA|TRBV7-9|TRBJ1-1
TGTGCCAGCAGCTTAGTTTACAGGAAGAACACTGAAGCTTTCTTT
CASSLVYRKNTEAFF
>NA|many|TRBV20-1|TRBJ1-1
TGCAGTGCTATCACGGGGGTTTCCTCTGAAGCTTTCTTT
CSAITGVSSEAFF
>TRBD1|few|TRBV10-3|TRBJ1-2
TGTGCCAGCAGAATAGGGACAGGGCACTATGGCTACACCTTC
CASRIGTGHYGYTF
>NA|NA|TRBV19|TRBJ1-5
TGTGCCAGTAGGCCCATCTGGGATCAGCCCCAGCATTTT
CASRPIWDQPQHF
>NA|NA|TRBV10-2|TRBJ2-7
TGCGCCAGCAGTGAATGGAGGGCTGGCTACGAGCAGTACTTC
CASSEWRAGYEQYF
>TRBD1|many|TRBV2|TRBJ1-6
TGTGCCAGCAGGACAGGGGGAACCCTCTATAATTCACCCCTCCACTTT
CASRTGGTLYNSPLHF
>NA|NA|TRBV5-1|TRBJ2-6
TGCGCCAGCAGCTTGGACAGACCGGGACAGTGGGAGGCAAGCTCTGGGGCCAACGTCCTGACTTTC
CASSLDRPGQWEASSGANVLTF
>NA|NA|TRBV7-2|TRBJ1-3
TGTGCCAGCAGCTTCTTAGAGACCATATATTTT
CASSFLETIYF
>NA|once|TRBV20-1|TRBJ1-1
TGCAGTGCTAGGGCACCGAAGGGAGTGAGGACTGAAGCTTTCTTT
CSARAPKGVRTEAFF
>TRBD1|NA|TRBV29-1|TRBJ1-4
TGCAGCGTGGACAGGACAGGATCTGGAAAACTGTTTTTT
CSVDRTGSGKLFF
>NA|many|TRBV19|TRBJ1-4
TGTGCCAGTAAGTCCTCGGACGCGATGGGGGAAGAAAAACTGTTTTTT
CASKSSDAMGEEKLFF
>NA|NA|TRBV7-8|TRBJ2-7
TGTGCCAGCAGTTACGGGGCAGCTCGTTGGGACTTC
CASSYGAARWDF
>TRBD1|NA|TRBV24-1|TRBJ1-2
TGTGCCACCAGTGAAACCGGGACAGGGGGGTATGGCTACACCTTC
CATSETGTGGYGYTF
>NA|NA|TRBV28|TRBJ2-5
TGTGCCAGCAGCCCCAGTTGGTCCGGGGAGACCCAGTACTTC
CASSPSWSGETQYF
>NA|once|TRBV29-1|TRBJ2-7
TGCAGCTTAGTGGTGGACGAGTGGCACTTC
CSLVVDEWHF
>NA|NA|TRBV7-2|TRBJ2-5
TGTGCCAGCAGCCTTGGACACAACCAAGAGACCCAGTACTTC
CASSLGHNQETQYF
>NA|NA|TRBV7-2|TRBJ1-1
TGTGCCAGCAGCTTATATGGGGGGCTGAACACTGAAGCTTTCTTT
CASSLYGGLNTEAFF
>NA|NA|TRBV20-1|TRBJ1-1
TGCAGTGCTCTTCGACAGGCCGGTGGCACTGAAGCTTTCTTT
CSALRQAGGTEAFF
>NA|NA|TRBV25-1|TRBJ2-1
TGTGCCAGCAGTGACGGGGGTCCCAGCTCCTACAATGAGCAGTTCTTC
CASSDGGPSSYNEQFF
>NA|many|TRBV10-3|TRBJ2-7
TGTGCCATCAGTGAAGGTTCAGCCAACTCCTACGAGCAGTACTTC
CAISEGSANSYEQYF
>TRBD1|many|TRBV5-5|TRBJ2-5
TGTGCCAGCAGCTTCCGGGACAGCCAAGAGACCCAGTACTTC
CASSFRDSQETQYF
>TRBD1|NA|TRBV20-1|TRBJ1-6
TGCAGTGCTAGGGGGACAGGGCGTTCACCCCTCCACTTT
CSARGTGRSPLHF